This passage covers 3 T cell receptor beta chains from one sample sequenced in a study of pediatric ulcerative colitis (dated by TCRdb to between 2018 and 2020). During colonoscopy, one to two pinch biopsies were obtained from the rectum for research purposes. Receptor amplification or capture employed the immunoSEQ multiplex PCR assay. TCRdb stores this immuneACCESS table with in-frame sequences only. Part of the clones is absent; in the studies checked, under half of the shortfall reflects unresolved V genes, and no reason is known for the rest. This sample is represented by over 45,000 clones; around 76% of them were singletons. The ten largest make up over 3% of the sample. What was sequenced was gut tissue. The origin of the receptors is a girl aged 5-17 years with moderate ulcerative colitis.

The chain has TRBV6-1 and TRBJ1-2, with D maybe TRBD1 (5 bases). CDR1 is MNHNS, CDR2 SASEGT, per germline. The CDR3 has 15 amino acids. Deletions cut 3 bases from V and 0 bases from J, with 11 bases between. CDR3 DNA sequence: TGTGCCAGCAGTGAGGGACGGAGAGCTAACTATGGCTACACCTTC. This sequence encodes CASSEGRRANYGYTF.

The genes are TRBV28 and TRBJ1-1; 7 nucleotides align to TRBD1. The junction had 10 bases not matched to a gene; V was cut back by 7 bases and J by 5 bases. The CDR3 totals 14 residues. Germline V gene lookup returns CDR1 MDHEN and CDR2 SYDVKM. The CDR3 DNA follows: TGTGCCAGCATCCCAGGGGGATCCCGTACTGAAGCTTTCTTT. Translation gives CASIPGGSRTEAFF. Filled out from reference TRBV28 and TRBJ1-1, the complete variable domain reads DVKVTQSSRYLVKRTGEKVFLECVQDMDHENMFWYRQDPGLGLRLIYFSYDVKMKEKGDIPEGYSVSREKKERFSLILESASTNQTSMYLCASIPGGSRTEAFFGQGTRLTVV.

The rearrangement uses TRBV18 and TRBJ1-6, with D hard to call. Germline lookup yields CDR1 KGHSH and CDR2 LQKENI. This CDR3 has 17 amino acids. Trimming removed 2 bases at V and 5 bases at J, with 16 bases between. CDR3 region: CASSPGLGSLNNSPLHF. The CDR3 DNA reads as TGTGCCAGCTCACCAGGCCTGGGTTCGCTTAATAATTCACCCCTCCACTTT. The complete variable domain, with remaining parts taken from reference TRBV18 and TRBJ1-6, reads NAGVMQNPRHLVRRRGQEARLRCSPMKGHSHVYWYRQLPEEGLKFMVYLQKENIIDESGMPKERFSAEFPKEGPSILRIQQVVRGDSAAYFCASSPGLGSLNNSPLHFGNGTRLTVT.